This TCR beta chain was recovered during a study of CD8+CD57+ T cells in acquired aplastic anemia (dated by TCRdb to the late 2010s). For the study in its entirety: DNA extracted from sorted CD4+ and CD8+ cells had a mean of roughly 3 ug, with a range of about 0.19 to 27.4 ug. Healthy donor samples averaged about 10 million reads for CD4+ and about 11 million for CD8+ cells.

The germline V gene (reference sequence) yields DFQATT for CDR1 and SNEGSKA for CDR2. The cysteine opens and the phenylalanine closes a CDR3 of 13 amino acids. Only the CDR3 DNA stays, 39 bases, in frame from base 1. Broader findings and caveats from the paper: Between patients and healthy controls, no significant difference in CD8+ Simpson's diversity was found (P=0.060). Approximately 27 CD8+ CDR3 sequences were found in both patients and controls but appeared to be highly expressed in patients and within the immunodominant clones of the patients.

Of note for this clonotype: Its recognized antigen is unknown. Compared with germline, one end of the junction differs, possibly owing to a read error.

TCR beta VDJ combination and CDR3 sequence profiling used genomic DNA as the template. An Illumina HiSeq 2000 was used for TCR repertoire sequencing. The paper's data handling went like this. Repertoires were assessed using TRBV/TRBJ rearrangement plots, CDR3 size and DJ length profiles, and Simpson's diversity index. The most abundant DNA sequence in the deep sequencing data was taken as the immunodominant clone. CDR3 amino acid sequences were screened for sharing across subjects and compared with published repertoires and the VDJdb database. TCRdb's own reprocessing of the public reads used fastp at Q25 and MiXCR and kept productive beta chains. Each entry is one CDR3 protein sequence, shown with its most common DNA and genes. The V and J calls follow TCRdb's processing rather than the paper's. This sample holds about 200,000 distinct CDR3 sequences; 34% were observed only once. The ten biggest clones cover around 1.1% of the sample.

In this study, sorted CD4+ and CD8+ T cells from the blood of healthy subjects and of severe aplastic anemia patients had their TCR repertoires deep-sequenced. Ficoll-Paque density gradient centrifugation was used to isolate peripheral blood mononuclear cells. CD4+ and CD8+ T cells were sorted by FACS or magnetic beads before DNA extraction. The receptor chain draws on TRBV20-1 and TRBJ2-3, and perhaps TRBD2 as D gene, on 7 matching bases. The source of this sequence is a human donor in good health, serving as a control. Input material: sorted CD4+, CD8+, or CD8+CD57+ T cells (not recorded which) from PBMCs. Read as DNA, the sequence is TGCGGTGCTAGAGGAGGGGGGGCAGATACGCAGTATTTT. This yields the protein CGARGGGADTQYF.